The 10 T cell receptor beta chains reported below all come from one sample, sequenced in a study of shared clonotypes between healthy human individuals. TCRdb keeps only in-frame clones here, not all; method: immunoSEQ multiplex PCR. The data show about 2,100,000 clones, with around 93% seen just once and about 1.5% held by the top ten. Terminally differentiated effector memory CD45RA+ cells were excluded from the naive CD8 cells, which were CD45RO-negative and positively selected for CCR7. The sample was naive CD8+ T cells from PBMCs. Receptor source: a man aged 18 to 30 in good health. Some clones in this sample may be carry-over from other donors' samples.

V usage is TRBV5-1 and J usage is TRBJ2-7; 10 nucleotides match TRBD1. The V gene's germline CDR1 is SGHRS and CDR2 YFSETQ. The CDR3 totals 15 residues. V was clipped by 10 bases and J by 6 bases; unmatched bases: 16. In nucleotides, the CDR3 is TGCGCCCACTCAGACGTGGGACAGGGGAAGGTCGAGCAGTACTTC. Translation gives CAHSDVGQGKVEQYF.

The rearrangement joins TRBV27 to TRBJ1-2, with TRBD1 as a possible D gene (6 bases). V dropped 3 bases and J dropped 5 bases, with 13 bases sitting between them. CDR1 and CDR2 from the germline V gene are MNHEY and SMNVEV (reference sequence). This CDR3 comprises 14 residues. CDR3 protein: CASSFTTGGYGYTF. In DNA, the CDR3 is TGTGCCAGCAGTTTCACGACAGGAGGTTATGGCTACACCTTC.

The rearrangement joins TRBV7-9 to TRBJ2-3; 12 bases match TRBD2. Germline V gives CDR1 SEHNR, CDR2 FQNEAQ (reference sequence). The CDR3 contains 16 residues. Trimming cost V 5 bases and J 3 bases; bases outside gene matches: 6. Here the CDR3 reads CASSPETSGRTDTQYF. In nucleotides, the CDR3 is TGTGCCAGCAGCCCGGAAACTAGCGGGAGGACAGATACGCAGTATTTT.

The chain recombines TRBV2 with TRBJ1-2, with D tentatively TRBD1 (5 bases). CDR3 length: 13 amino acids. Germline CDR1 reads SNHLY; CDR2 reads FYNNEI. The V gene lost 8 bases and the J gene lost 2 bases, with 12 bases spanning the gap. The chain's CDR3 is CASFGTDNYGYTF. Here the CDR3 DNA reads TGTGCCAGCTTCGGGACGGACAACTATGGCTACACCTTC.

The chain is built from TRBV6-6 and TRBJ2-1; 13 nucleotides align to TRBD2. The V and J ends lost 4 bases and 4 bases, in that order; junction bases with no gene match: 4. The CDR3 runs 16 residues. Germline assignment: CDR1 MNHNY and CDR2 SVGAGI (reference sequence). CDR3 protein: CASSFGTSGKYNEQFF. CDR3 bases: TGTGCCAGCAGTTTTGGGACTAGCGGGAAATACAATGAGCAGTTCTTC.

The chain joins TRBV6-1 to TRBJ2-1; the D is unclear. Deletions cut 5 bases from V and 8 bases from J, with 7 bases between. The germline CDR1 and CDR2 sequences are MNHNS and SASEGT. This CDR3 comprises 11 residues. The CDR3 here is CASSSPDEQFF. In DNA, the CDR3 is TGTGCCAGCAGTAGTCCAGATGAGCAGTTCTTC.

This clone appeared once. J is TRBJ2-3 and V is TRBV7-3, with a tentative D call TRBD2 (5 bases). The CDR3 totals 15 residues. Germline assignment: CDR1 SGHTA and CDR2 FQGTGA. V was cut by 6 bases and J by 0 bases, with 13 bases left in between. The CDR3 reads CASSLRGSSTDTQYF. CDR3 coding DNA: TGTGCCAGCAGTCTCCGCGGGTCTAGCACAGATACGCAGTATTTT. Together with reference TRBV7-3 and TRBJ2-3, the CDR3 gives the full variable domain: GAGVSQTPSNKVTEKGKYVELRCDPISGHTALYWYRQSLGQGPEFLIYFQGTGAADDSGLPNDRFFAVRPEGSVSTLKIQRTERGDSAVYLCASSLRGSSTDTQYFGPGTRLTVL.

V gene TRBV5-1 combines with J gene TRBJ1-2, with TRBD1 identical over 10 bases. The CDR3 has 19 residues. V lost 2 bases and J lost 4; bases outside the gene matches: 17. Germline V gives CDR1 SGHRS, CDR2 YFSETQ. CDR3 region: CASSFIGTGVSEPGYGYTF. The CDR3 DNA reads as TGCGCCAGCAGCTTTATCGGGACAGGGGTAAGTGAACCAGGCTATGGCTACACCTTC.

In its sample, this clone was seen a few times. Other DNA sequences in the same sample also yield this CDR3. The CDR3 here is CASSVGRVTEAFF. CDR3 DNA sequence: TGTGCCAGCAGCGTCGGTAGGGTCACTGAAGCTTTCTTT. The chain employs TRBV9 and TRBJ1-1; D gene uncertain. CDR1 SGDLS and CDR2 YYNGEE come from the germline V gene. V was shortened by 2 bases and J by 4 bases, with 9 bases between the two germline ends. The CDR3 has 13 residues.

V usage is TRBV7-8 and J usage is TRBJ2-3; 8 bases agree with TRBD2. CDR1 is SGHVS, CDR2 FQNEAQ, per germline. The CDR3 sequence is 15 residues long. V lost 4 bases and J lost 4; bases outside the gene matches: 7. The chain's CDR3 is CASSSPAGAADTQYF. Written as DNA, the CDR3 is TGTGCCAGCAGCTCCCCAGCGGGAGCGGCAGATACGCAGTATTTT.